Listed below are T cell receptor beta chains from one sample, sequenced in a study of CD8 T cells in ankylosing spondylitis. TCRdb itself ran the 5' RACE reads through MiXCR, one entry per CDR3 protein. The table lists 100,000 to 150,000 distinct CDR3 sequences, roughly 13% of them singletons, with under 3% in the top ten. Source material: blood, either unsorted or a sorted T cell fraction (not recorded which). The receptors come from a female donor with ankylosing spondylitis or in good health (not recorded which). Each CDR3 is given with its conserved first and last residue. A D gene is named only where the DNA matches it firmly. Size is omitted from some rows. Given values are once, few, many or a class for expanded clones.

V gene	clone size	D gene	J gene	CDR3 protein	CDR3 DNA
TRBV7-2	NA	TRBD2	TRBJ2-5	CASSAVGTSGGRETQYF	TGTGCCAGCAGCGCCGTCGGGACTAGCGGGGGTAGGGAGACCCAGTACTTC
TRBV5-1	many	TRBD2	TRBJ2-1	CASSGLANEQFF	TGCGCCAGCAGTGGACTAGCGAATGAGCAGTTCTTC
TRBV10-2	many	TRBD1	TRBJ1-6	CASSPRGRAYNSPLHF	TGCGCCAGCAGTCCCAGGGGGAGAGCCTATAATTCACCCCTCCACTTT
TRBV29-1	few	NA	TRBJ2-5	CSVAGPVETQYF	TGCAGCGTCGCCGGACCGGTGGAGACCCAGTACTTC
TRBV28	many	TRBD1	TRBJ2-7	CASSLVGTGGYEQYF	TGTGCCAGCAGTCTGGTCGGGACAGGGGGCTACGAGCAGTACTTC
TRBV11-2	NA	NA	TRBJ2-3	CASSLVGRGSDTQYF	TGTGCCAGCAGCTTAGTGGGCAGGGGCTCGGATACGCAGTATTTT
TRBV5-1	few	NA	TRBJ2-7	CASSLTAGPYEQYF	TGCGCCAGCAGCTTGACGGCCGGACCCTACGAGCAGTACTTC
TRBV5-5	NA	TRBD2	TRBJ2-5	CASSFPSGQETQYF	TGTGCCAGCAGCTTCCCTAGCGGCCAAGAGACCCAGTACTTC
TRBV5-1	few	TRBD2	TRBJ2-1	CASSVGLAGTGNEQFF	TGCGCCAGCAGTGTTGGACTAGCGGGAACTGGAAATGAGCAGTTCTTC
TRBV19	few	NA	TRBJ1-5	CASRRQGLQPQHF	TGTGCCAGTAGGAGGCAGGGGCTCCAGCCCCAGCATTTT
TRBV29-1	NA	TRBD1	TRBJ1-2	CSVEDRGGGYTF	TGCAGCGTTGAAGACAGGGGGGGTGGCTACACCTTC
TRBV14	few	TRBD2	TRBJ2-7	CASSQRLAGHYEQYF	TGTGCCAGCAGCCAAAGACTAGCGGGCCACTACGAGCAGTACTTC
TRBV7-9	few	NA	TRBJ2-3	CASSLDVNTDTQYF	TGTGCCAGCAGCTTAGATGTAAACACAGATACGCAGTATTTT
TRBV27	few	TRBD1	TRBJ1-6	CASSLHRGGSPLHF	TGTGCCAGCAGTCTACACAGGGGCGGTTCACCCCTCCACTTT
TRBV12-3/TRBV12-4	few	NA	TRBJ2-7	CASSRNNEQYF	TGTGCCAGCAGTCGGAACAACGAGCAGTACTTC
TRBV20-1	NA	TRBD2	TRBJ2-1	CSARERGTRVYEQFF	TGCAGTGCTAGAGAACGTGGGACTAGAGTTTATGAGCAGTTCTTC
TRBV29-1	many	NA	TRBJ1-1	CSVEVGMNTEAFF	TGCAGCGTTGAAGTTGGGATGAACACTGAAGCTTTCTTT
TRBV7-2	NA	TRBD1	TRBJ1-3	CASSLGRTGGADTIYF	TGTGCCAGCAGCTTAGGAAGGACAGGGGGCGCGGACACCATATATTTT
TRBV12-3/TRBV12-4	many	NA	TRBJ2-1	CASSTRREQFF	TGTGCCAGCAGTACACGGCGTGAGCAGTTCTTC
TRBV5-1	few	TRBD2	TRBJ2-1	CASRTSADSYNEQFF	TGCGCCAGCCGGACTAGCGCTGACTCCTACAATGAGCAGTTCTTC
TRBV20-1	many	NA	TRBJ2-3	CSVRVRGSTDTQYF	TGCAGTGTTAGGGTACGGGGGAGCACAGATACGCAGTATTTT
TRBV12-3/TRBV12-4	few	NA	TRBJ2-4	CASSQQALAKNIQYF	TGTGCCAGCAGCCAACAAGCTCTAGCCAAAAACATTCAGTACTTC
TRBV2	NA	NA	TRBJ2-1	CASSHNLGSSYNEQFF	TGTGCCAGCAGTCATAACCTCGGGAGCTCCTACAATGAGCAGTTCTTC
TRBV12-3/TRBV12-4	NA	NA	TRBJ1-1	CASSRLGRFKNTEAFF	TGTGCCAGCAGTCGCCTGGGGCGATTTAAGAACACTGAAGCTTTCTTT
TRBV28	NA	TRBD2	TRBJ2-5	CASSSPSGGVQETQYF	TGTGCCAGCAGTTCTCCTAGCGGGGGAGTTCAAGAGACCCAGTACTTC
TRBV5-1	NA	NA	TRBJ2-5	CASSTRRGETQYF	TGCGCCAGCAGCACCCGAAGAGGGGAGACCCAGTACTTC
TRBV7-8	NA	TRBD2	TRBJ2-7	CASSLAGRDEQYF	TGTGCCAGCAGCTTAGCAGGGAGGGACGAGCAGTACTTC
TRBV27	many	NA	TRBJ1-5	CASSSWSNQPQHF	TGTGCCAGCAGTTCCTGGAGCAATCAGCCCCAGCATTTT
TRBV19	few	TRBD1	TRBJ1-1	CASSPRTGRENTEAFF	TGTGCCAGTAGTCCAAGGACAGGGAGAGAGAACACTGAAGCTTTCTTT
TRBV20-1	few	NA	TRBJ1-5	CSASENSNQPQHF	TGCAGTGCATCTGAAAATAGCAATCAGCCCCAGCATTTT
TRBV20-1	many	NA	TRBJ2-7	CSAHQGPSSYEQYF	TGCAGTGCCCACCAGGGCCCAAGCTCCTACGAGCAGTACTTC
TRBV18	few	NA	TRBJ2-3	CASSPPRGNTDTQYF	TGTGCCAGCTCACCACCCCGGGGGAACACAGATACGCAGTATTTT
TRBV11-2	few	NA	TRBJ2-7	CASSPGNSYEQYF	TGTGCCAGCAGCCCCGGGAATTCCTACGAGCAGTACTTC
TRBV5-1	many	TRBD2	TRBJ2-3	CASSSVAGESTQYF	TGCGCCTCCAGCAGCGTAGCGGGGGAGTCTACGCAGTATTTT
TRBV7-9	few	TRBD1	TRBJ1-2	CASSSSNRGPLGYTF	TGTGCCAGCAGCTCGAGCAACAGGGGGCCCCTTGGCTACACCTTC